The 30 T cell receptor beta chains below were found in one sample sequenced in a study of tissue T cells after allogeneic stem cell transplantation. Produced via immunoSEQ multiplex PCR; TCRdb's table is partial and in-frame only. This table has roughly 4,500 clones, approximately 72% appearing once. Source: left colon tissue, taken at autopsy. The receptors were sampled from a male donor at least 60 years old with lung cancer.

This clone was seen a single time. The CDR3 sequence is CASSPGQGANQPQHF. CDR3 in DNA: TGTGCCAGCAGCCCCGGACAGGGGGCGAATCAGCCCCAGCATTTT. This sequence joins TRBV5-5 and TRBJ1-5, with 11 bases fitting TRBD1. J was trimmed by 4 bases and V by 4 bases; bases with no gene match: 4. The CDR3 covers 15 residues. Germline V gene lookup returns CDR1 SGHKS and CDR2 YYEKEE (reference sequence).

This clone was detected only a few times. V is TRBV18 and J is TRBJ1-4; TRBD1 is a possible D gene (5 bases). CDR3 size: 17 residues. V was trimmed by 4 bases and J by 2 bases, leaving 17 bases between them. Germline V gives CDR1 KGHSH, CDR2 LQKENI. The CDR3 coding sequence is TGTGCCAGCTCACTTAATCTGGGACCGAGGACTAATGAAAAACTGTTTTTT. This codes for CASSLNLGPRTNEKLFF.

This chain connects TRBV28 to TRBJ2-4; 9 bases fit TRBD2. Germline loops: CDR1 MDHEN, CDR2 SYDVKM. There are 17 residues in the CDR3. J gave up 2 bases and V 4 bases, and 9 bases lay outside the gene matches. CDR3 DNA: TGTGCCAGCAGTTCGGCGGGACTAGCAATACCCAAAAACATTCAGTACTTC. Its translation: CASSSAGLAIPKNIQYF.

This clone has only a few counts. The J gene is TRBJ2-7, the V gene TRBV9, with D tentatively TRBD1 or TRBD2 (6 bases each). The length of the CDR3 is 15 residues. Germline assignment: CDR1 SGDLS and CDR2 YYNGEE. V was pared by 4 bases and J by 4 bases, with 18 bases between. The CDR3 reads CASSPGEGGVYEQYF. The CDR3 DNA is TGTGCCAGCAGCCCGGGGGAAGGGGGAGTTTACGAGCAGTACTTC.

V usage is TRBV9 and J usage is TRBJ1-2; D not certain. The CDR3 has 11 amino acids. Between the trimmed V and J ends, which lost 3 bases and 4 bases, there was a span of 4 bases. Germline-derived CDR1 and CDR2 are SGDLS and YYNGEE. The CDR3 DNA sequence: TGTGCCAGCAGCGGGCTCTATGGCTACACCTTC. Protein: CASSGLYGYTF.

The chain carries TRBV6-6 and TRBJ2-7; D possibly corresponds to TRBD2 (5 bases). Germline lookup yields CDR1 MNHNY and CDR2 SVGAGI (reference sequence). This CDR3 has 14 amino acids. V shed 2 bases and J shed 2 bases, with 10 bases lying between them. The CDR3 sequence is CASSYSTRTYEQYF. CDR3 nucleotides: TGTGCCAGCAGTTACAGTACTAGAACCTACGAGCAGTACTTC.

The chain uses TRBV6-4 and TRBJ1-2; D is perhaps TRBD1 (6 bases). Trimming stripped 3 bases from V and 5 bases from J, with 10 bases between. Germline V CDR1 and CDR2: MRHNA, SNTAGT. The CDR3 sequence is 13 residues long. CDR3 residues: CASSETGTYGYTF. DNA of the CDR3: TGTGCCAGCAGTGAAACAGGGACATATGGCTACACCTTC.

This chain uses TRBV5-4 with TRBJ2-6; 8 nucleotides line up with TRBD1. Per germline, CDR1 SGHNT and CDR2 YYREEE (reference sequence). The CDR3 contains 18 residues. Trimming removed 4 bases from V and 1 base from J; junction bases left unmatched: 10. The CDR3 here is CASSAGQGRGSGANVLTF. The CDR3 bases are TGTGCCAGCAGCGCCGGACAGGGAAGAGGATCTGGGGCCAACGTCCTGACTTTC.

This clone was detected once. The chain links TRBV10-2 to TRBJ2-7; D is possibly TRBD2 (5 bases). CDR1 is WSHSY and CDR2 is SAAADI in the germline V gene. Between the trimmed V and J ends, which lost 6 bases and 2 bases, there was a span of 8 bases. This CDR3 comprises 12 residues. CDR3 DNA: TGCGCCAGCAGGACCGGGACCTACGAGCAGTACTTC. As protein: CASRTGTYEQYF.

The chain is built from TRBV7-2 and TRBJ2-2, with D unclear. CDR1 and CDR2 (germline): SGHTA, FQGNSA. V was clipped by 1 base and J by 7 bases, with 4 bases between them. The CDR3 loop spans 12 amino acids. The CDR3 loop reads CASSLELGELFF. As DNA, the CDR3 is TGTGCCAGCAGCTTAGAACTCGGGGAGCTGTTTTTT.

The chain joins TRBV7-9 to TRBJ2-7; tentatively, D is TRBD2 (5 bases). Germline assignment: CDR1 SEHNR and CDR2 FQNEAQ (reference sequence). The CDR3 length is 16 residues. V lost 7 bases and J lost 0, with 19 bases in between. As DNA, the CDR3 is TGTGCCAGCACCCTTGCAGGAGGCGGTATCTCCTACGAGCAGTACTTC. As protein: CASTLAGGGISYEQYF. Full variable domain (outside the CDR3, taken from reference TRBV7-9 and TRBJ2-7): DTGVSQNPRHKITKRGQNVTFRCDPISEHNRLYWYRQTLGQGPEFLTYFQNEAQLEKSRLLSDRFSAERPKGSFSTLEIQRTEQGDSAMYLCASTLAGGGISYEQYFGPGTRLTVT.

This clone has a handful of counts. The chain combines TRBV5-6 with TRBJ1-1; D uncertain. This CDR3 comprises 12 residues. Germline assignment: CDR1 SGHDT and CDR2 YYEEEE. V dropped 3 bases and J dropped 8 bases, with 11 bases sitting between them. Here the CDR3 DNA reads TGTGCCAGCAGCTGGGGTGGATTGGAAGCTTTCTTT. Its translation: CASSWGGLEAFF.

As DNA, the CDR3 is TGTGCCAGCAGTTACCAGGGGACTAATTCACCCCTCCACTTT. It codes for CASSYQGTNSPLHF. The chain recombines TRBV6-6 with TRBJ1-6, with a possible D match to TRBD1 (6 bases). The germline V gene encodes CDR1 MNHNY and CDR2 SVGAGI (reference sequence). The CDR3 sequence is 14 residues long. V was pared by 2 bases and J by 6 bases, with 8 bases between.

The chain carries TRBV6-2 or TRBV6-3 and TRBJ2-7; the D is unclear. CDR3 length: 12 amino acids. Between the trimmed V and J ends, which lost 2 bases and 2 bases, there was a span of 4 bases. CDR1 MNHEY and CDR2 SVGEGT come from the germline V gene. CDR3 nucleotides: TGTGCCAGCAGTTACCAGCCCTACGAGCAGTACTTC. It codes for CASSYQPYEQYF.

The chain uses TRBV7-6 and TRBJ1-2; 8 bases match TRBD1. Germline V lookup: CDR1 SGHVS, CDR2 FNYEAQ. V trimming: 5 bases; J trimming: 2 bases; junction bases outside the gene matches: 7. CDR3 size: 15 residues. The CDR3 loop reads CASSAYTGGNYGYTF. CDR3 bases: TGTGCCAGCAGCGCCTATACAGGGGGGAACTATGGCTACACCTTC.

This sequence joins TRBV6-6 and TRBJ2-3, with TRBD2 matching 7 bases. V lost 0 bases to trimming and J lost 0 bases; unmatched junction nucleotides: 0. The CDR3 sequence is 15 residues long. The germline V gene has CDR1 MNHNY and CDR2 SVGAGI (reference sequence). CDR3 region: CASSYSRGSTDTQYF. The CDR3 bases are TGTGCCAGCAGTTACTCGCGGGGGAGCACAGATACGCAGTATTTT.

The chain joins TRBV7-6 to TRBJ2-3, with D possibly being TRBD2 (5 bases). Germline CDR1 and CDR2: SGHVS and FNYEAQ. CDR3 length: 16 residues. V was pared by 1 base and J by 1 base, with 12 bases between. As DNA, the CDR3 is TGTGCCAGCAGCTTAGGAATGAGGGTTCGCACAGATACGCAGTATTTT. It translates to CASSLGMRVRTDTQYF.

The CDR3 reads CASSPPTGLGTEAFF. The DNA for the CDR3 is TGTGCCAGCAGCCCCCCCACAGGGTTGGGGACTGAAGCTTTCTTT. This chain connects TRBV6-6 to TRBJ1-1, with D perhaps TRBD1 (6 bases). Germline loops: CDR1 MNHNY, CDR2 SVGAGI (reference sequence). The CDR3 consists of 15 residues. Trimming pared 6 bases from V and 5 bases from J, leaving 19 bases between.

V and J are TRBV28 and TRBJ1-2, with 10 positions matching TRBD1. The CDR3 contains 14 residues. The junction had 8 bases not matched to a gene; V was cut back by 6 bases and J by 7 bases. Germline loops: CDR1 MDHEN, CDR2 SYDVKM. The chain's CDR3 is CASRPGTGDAGYTF. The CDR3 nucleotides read TGTGCCAGCAGACCCGGGACAGGGGATGCTGGCTACACCTTC.

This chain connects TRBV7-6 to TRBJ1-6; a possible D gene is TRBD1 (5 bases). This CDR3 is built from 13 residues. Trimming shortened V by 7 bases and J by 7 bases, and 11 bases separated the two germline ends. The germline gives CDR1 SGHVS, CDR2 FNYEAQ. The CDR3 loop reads CASMGQGNSPLHF. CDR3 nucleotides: TGTGCCAGCATGGGCCAGGGAAATTCACCCCTCCACTTT.

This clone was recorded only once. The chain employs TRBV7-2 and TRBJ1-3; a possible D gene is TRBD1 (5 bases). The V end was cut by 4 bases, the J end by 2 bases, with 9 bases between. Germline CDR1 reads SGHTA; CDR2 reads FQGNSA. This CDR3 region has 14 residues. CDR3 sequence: CASSSPGPGNTIYF. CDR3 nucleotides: TGTGCCAGCAGCTCGCCGGGGCCTGGAAACACCATATATTTT.

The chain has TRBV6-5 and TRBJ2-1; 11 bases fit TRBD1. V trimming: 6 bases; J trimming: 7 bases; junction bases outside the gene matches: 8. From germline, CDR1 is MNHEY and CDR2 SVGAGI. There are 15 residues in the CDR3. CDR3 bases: TGTGCCAGCAGATCCGGGACAGGGGGACGGAATGAGCAGTTCTTC. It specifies CASRSGTGGRNEQFF.

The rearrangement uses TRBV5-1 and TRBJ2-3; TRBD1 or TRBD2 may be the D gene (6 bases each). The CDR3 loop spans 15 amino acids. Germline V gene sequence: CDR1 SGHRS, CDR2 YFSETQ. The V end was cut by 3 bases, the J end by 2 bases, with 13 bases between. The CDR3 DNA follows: TGCGCCAGCAGCTCCGGGGGCCCCTACACAGATACGCAGTATTTT. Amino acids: CASSSGGPYTDTQYF.

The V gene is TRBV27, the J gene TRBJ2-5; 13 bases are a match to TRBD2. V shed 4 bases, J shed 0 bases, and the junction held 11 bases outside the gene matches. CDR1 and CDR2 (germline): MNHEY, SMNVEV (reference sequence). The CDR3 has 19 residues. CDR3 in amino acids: CASSSLRGTSGMYQETQYF. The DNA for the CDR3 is TGTGCCAGCAGTTCGCTCAGGGGGACTAGCGGGATGTACCAAGAGACCCAGTACTTC.

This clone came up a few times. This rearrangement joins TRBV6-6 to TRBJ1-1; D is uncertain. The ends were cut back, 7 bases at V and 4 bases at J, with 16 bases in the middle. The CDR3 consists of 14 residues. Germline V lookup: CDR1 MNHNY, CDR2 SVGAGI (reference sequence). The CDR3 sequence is CASIQDPQGTEAFF. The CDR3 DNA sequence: TGTGCCAGCATCCAAGACCCTCAAGGCACTGAAGCTTTCTTT.

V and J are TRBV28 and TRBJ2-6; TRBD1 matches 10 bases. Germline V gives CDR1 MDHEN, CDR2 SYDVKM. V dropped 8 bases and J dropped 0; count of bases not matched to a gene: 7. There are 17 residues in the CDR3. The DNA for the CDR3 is TGTGCCAGCTCCCGGGACAGGGGATCCTCTGGGGCCAACGTCCTGACTTTC. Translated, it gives CASSRDRGSSGANVLTF.

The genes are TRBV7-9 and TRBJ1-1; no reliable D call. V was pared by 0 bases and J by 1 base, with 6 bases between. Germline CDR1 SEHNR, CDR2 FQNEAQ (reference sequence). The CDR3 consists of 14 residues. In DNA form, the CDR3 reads TGTGCCAGCAGCTTAGCGTTGGGGAACACTGAAGCTTTCTTT. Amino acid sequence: CASSLALGNTEAFF. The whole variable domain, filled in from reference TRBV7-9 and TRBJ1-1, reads DTGVSQNPRHKITKRGQNVTFRCDPISEHNRLYWYRQTLGQGPEFLTYFQNEAQLEKSRLLSDRFSAERPKGSFSTLEIQRTEQGDSAMYLCASSLALGNTEAFFGQGTRLTVV.

This CDR3 is CASSPDETQYF. The CDR3 nucleotides are TGTGCCAGCTCACCAGATGAGACCCAGTACTTC. J is TRBJ2-5 and V is TRBV18; D unresolved. The CDR3 has 11 residues. The V end lost 2 bases, the J end lost 5 bases, and 3 bases lay between the germline ends. Germline CDR1 and CDR2: KGHSH and LQKENI.

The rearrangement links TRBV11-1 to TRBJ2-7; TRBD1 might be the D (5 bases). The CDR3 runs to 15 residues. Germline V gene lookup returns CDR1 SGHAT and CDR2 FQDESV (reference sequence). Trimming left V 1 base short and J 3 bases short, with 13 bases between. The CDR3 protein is CASSLEGQTLYEQYF. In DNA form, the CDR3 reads TGTGCCAGCAGCTTAGAGGGGCAGACTCTCTACGAGCAGTACTTC.

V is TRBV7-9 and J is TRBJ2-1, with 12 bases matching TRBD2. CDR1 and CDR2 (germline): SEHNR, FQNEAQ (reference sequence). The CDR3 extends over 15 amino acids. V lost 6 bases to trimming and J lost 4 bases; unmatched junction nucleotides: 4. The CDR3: CASRPTSGGYNEQFF. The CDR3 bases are TGTGCCAGCAGGCCCACTAGCGGGGGGTACAATGAGCAGTTCTTC.